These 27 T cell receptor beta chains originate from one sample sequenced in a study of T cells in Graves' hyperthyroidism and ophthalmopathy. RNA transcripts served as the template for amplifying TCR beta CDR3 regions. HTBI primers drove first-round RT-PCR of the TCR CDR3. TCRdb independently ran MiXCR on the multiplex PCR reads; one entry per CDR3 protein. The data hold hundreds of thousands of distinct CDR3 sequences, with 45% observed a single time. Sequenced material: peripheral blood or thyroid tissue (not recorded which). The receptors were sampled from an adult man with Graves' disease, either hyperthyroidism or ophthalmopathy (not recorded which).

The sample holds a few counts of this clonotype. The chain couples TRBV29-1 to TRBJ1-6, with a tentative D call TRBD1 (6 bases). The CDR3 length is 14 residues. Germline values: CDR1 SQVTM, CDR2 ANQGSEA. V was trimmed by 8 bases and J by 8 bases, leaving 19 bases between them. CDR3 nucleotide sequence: TGCAGCCAAGTTACCAGGGGCCCGGATTCACCCCTCCACTTT. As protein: CSQVTRGPDSPLHF.

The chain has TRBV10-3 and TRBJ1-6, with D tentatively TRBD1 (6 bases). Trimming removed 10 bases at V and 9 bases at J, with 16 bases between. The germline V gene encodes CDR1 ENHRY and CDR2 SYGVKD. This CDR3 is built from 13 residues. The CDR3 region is CASHQGQGSPLHF. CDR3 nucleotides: TGTGCCAGCCACCAGGGGCAGGGTTCACCCCTCCACTTT.

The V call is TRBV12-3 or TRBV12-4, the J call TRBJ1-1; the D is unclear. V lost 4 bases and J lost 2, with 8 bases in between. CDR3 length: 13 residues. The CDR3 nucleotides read TGTGCCAGCAGTTACTGGGCCAACACTGAAGCTTTCTTT. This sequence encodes CASSYWANTEAFF.

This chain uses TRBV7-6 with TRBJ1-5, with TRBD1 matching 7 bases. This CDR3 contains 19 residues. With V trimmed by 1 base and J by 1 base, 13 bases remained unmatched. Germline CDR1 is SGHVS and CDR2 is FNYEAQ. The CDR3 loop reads CASSLVLARGNFSNQPQHF. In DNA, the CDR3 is TGTGCCAGCAGCTTAGTACTTGCCAGGGGGAATTTCAGCAATCAGCCCCAGCATTTT.

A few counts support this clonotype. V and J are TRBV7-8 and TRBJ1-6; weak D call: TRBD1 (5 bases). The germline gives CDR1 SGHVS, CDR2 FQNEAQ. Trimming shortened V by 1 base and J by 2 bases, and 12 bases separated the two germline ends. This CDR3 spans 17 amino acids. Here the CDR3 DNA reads TGTGCCAGCAGCTTAGAAATTGGCAGGGCCTATAATTCACCCCTCCACTTT. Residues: CASSLEIGRAYNSPLHF.

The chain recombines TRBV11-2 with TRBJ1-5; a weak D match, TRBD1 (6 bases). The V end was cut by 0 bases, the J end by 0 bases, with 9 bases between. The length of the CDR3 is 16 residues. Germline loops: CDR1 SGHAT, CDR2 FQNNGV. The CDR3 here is CASSLDRGSSNQPQHF. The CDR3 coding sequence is TGTGCCAGCAGCTTAGACAGGGGCAGTAGCAATCAGCCCCAGCATTTT.

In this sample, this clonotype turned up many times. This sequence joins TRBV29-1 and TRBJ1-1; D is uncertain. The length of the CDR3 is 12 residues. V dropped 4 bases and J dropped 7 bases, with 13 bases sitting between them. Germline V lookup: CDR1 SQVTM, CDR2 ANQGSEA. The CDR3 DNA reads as TGCAGCGTTGCCAGCAGCCCCGATGAAGCTTTCTTT. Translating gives CSVASSPDEAFF. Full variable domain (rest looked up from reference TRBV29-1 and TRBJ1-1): SAVISQKPSRDICQRGTSLTIQCQVDSQVTMMFWYRQQPGQSLTLIATANQGSEATYESGFVIDKFPISRPNLTFSTLTVSNMSPEDSSIYLCSVASSPDEAFFGQGTRLTVV.

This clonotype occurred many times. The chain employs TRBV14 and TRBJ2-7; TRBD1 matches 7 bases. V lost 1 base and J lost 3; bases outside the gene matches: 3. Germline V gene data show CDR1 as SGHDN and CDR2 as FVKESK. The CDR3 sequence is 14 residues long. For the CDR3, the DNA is TGTGCCAGCAGCCAAGTACAGGGGATCTACGAGCAGTACTTC. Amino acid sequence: CASSQVQGIYEQYF. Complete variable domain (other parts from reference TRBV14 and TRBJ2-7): EAGVTQFPSHSVIEKGQTVTLRCDPISGHDNLYWYRRVMGKEIKFLLHFVKESKQDESGMPNNRFLAERTGGTYSTLKVQPAELEDSGVYFCASSQVQGIYEQYFGPGTRLTVT.

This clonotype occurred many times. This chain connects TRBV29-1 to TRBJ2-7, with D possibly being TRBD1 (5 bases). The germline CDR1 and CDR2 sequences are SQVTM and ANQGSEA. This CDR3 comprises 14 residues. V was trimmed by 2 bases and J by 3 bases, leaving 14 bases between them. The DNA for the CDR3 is TGCAGCGTTGAAATGGGGCAGGGCGGCTACGAGCAGTACTTC. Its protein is CSVEMGQGGYEQYF.

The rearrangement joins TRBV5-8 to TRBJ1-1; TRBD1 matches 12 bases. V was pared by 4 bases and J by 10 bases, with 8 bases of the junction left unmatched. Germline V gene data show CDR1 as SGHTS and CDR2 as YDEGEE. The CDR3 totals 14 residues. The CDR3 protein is CASSRDRGLVGAFF. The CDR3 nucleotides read TGTGCCAGCAGCCGGGACAGGGGGCTTGTAGGAGCTTTCTTT.

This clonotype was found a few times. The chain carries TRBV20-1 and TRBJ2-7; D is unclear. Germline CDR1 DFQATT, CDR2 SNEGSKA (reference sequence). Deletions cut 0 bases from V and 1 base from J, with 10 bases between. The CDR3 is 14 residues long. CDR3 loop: CSAREAARSYEQYF. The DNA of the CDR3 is TGCAGTGCTAGAGAGGCGGCTCGATCCTACGAGCAGTACTTC.

CDR3 sequence: CACPAPYLPYEQYF. The CDR3 nucleotides are TGTGCCTGTCCAGCACCCTATCTACCCTACGAGCAGTACTTC. J is TRBJ2-7 and V is TRBV9; unclear D gene. CDR3 length: 14 residues. The germline V and J ends were trimmed by 10 bases and 2 bases, with 19 bases remaining between them. Germline V gene data show CDR1 as SGDLS and CDR2 as YYNGEE. Filled out from reference TRBV9 and TRBJ2-7, the complete variable domain reads DSGVTQTPKHLITATGQRVTLRCSPRSGDLSVYWYQQSLDQGLQFLIQYYNGEERAKGNILERFSAQQFPDLHSELNLSSLELGDSALYFCACPAPYLPYEQYFGPGTRLTVT.

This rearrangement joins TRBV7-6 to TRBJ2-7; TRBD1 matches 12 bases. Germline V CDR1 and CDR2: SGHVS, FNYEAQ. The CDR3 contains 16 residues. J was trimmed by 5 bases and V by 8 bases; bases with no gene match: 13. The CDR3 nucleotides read TGTGCCAGCTCCCGAACCGGGACAGGGGGCAGGAACGAGCAGTACTTC. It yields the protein CASSRTGTGGRNEQYF.

CDR3 DNA: TGCGCCAGCAGCCAAGACGATGTGGGGGGCGTTAATGAAAAACTGTTTTTT. As protein: CASSQDDVGGVNEKLFF. This rearrangement joins TRBV4-3 to TRBJ1-4; tentatively, D is TRBD1 (6 bases). The CDR3 runs 17 residues. Per the germline V gene, CDR1 is LGHNA and CDR2 is YSLEER. Trimming pared 0 bases from V and 4 bases from J, leaving 15 bases between.

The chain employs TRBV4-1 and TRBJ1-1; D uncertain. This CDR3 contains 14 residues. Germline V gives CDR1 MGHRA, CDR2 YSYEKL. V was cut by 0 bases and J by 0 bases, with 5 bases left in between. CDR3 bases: TGCGCCAGCAGCCAAGATCCTTTGAACACTGAAGCTTTCTTT. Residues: CASSQDPLNTEAFF.

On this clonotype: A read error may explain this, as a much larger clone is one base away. In DNA form, the CDR3 reads TGCAGTGCGAGGATTTATGGCTACACCTTC. The encoded protein is CSARIYGYTF. This chain uses TRBV20-1 with TRBJ1-2; the D is unclear. Germline CDR1 and CDR2: DFQATT and SNEGSKA (reference sequence). V was pared by 6 bases and J by 5 bases, with 7 bases between. The CDR3 sequence is 10 residues long.

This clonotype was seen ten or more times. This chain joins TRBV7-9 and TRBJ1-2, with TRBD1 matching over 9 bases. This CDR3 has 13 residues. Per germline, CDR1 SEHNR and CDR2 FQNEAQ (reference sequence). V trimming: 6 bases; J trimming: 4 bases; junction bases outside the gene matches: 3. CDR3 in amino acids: CASSPGQGYGYTF. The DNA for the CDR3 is TGTGCCAGCAGTCCGGGACAGGGCTATGGCTACACCTTC.

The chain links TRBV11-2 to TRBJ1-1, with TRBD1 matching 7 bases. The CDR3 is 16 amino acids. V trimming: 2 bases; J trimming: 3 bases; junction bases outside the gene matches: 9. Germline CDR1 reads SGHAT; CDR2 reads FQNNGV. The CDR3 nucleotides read TGTGCCAGCAGCTTATCCGGGGCAGGGGGGGACACTGAAGCTTTCTTT. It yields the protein CASSLSGAGGDTEAFF. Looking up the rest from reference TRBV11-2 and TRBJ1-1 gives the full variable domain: EAGVAQSPRYKIIEKRQSVAFWCNPISGHATLYWYQQILGQGPKLLIQFQNNGVVDDSQLPKDRFSAERLKGVDSTLKIQPAKLEDSAVYLCASSLSGAGGDTEAFFGQGTRLTVV.

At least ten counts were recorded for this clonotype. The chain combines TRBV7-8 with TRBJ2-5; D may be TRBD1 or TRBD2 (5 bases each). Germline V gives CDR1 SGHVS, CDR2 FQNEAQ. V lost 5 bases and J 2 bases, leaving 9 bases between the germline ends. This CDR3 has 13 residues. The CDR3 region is CASSPGPQETQYF. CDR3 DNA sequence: TGTGCCAGCAGCCCGGGACCACAAGAGACCCAGTACTTC.

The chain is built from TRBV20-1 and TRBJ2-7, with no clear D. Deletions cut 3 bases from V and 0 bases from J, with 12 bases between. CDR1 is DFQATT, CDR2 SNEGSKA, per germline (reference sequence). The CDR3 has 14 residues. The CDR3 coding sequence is TGCAGTGCTAGCCCAGCCACGAACTCCTACGAGCAGTACTTC. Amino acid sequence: CSASPATNSYEQYF.

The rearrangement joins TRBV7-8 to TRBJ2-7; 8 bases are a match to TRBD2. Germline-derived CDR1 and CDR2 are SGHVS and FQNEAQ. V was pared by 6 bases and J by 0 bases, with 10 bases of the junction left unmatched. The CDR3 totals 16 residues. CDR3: CASSYSGGSSSYEQYF. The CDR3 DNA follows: TGTGCCAGCAGTTACTCGGGGGGGTCCAGCTCCTACGAGCAGTACTTC.

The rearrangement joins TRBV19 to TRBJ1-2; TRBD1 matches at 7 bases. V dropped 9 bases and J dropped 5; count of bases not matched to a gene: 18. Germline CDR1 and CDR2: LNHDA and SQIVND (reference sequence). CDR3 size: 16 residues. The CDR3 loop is CASSPSNRGNSYGYTF. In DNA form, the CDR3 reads TGTGCCAGCAGCCCTAGCAACAGGGGAAATTCATATGGCTACACCTTC.

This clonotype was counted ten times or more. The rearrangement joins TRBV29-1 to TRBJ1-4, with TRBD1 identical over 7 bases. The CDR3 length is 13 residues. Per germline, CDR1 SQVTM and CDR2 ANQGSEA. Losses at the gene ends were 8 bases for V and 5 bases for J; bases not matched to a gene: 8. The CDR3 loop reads CSLWDSSNEKLFF. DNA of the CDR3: TGCAGCTTGTGGGACAGCTCAAATGAAAAACTGTTTTTT.

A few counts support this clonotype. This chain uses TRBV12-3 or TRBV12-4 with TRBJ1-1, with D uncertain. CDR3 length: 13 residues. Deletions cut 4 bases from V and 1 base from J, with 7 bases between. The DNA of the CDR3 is TGTGCCAGCAGTTCGGGAGAGAACACTGAAGCTTTCTTT. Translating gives CASSSGENTEAFF.

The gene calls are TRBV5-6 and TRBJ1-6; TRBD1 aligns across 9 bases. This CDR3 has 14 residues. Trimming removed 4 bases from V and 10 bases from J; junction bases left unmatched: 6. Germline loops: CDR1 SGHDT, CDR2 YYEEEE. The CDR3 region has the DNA TGTGCCAGCAGCCGGGGACAGGGATTCTCACCCCTCCACTTT. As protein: CASSRGQGFSPLHF. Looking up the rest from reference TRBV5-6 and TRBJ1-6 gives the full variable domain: DAGVTQSPTHLIKTRGQQVTLRCSPKSGHDTVSWYQQALGQGPQFIFQYYEEEERQRGNFPDRFSGHQFPNYSSELNVNALLLGDSALYLCASSRGQGFSPLHFGNGTRLTVT.

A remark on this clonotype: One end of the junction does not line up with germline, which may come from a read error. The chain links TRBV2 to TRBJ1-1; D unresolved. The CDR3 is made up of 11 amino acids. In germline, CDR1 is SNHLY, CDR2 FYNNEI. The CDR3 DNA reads TGTGCCATCAGTCCCAAGGCTGAAGCTTTCTTT. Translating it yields CAISPKAEAFF.

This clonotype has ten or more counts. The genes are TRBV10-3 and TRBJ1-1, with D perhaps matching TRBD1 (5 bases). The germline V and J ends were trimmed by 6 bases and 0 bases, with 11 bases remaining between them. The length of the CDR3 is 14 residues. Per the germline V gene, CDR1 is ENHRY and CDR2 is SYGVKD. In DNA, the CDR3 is TGTGCCATCAGACCAGGGAACATGAACACTGAAGCTTTCTTT. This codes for CAIRPGNMNTEAFF.